The 16 T cell receptor beta chains given below trace back to one sample, sequenced in a study of cytomegalovirus exposure and HLA in healthy donors. PCR amplification relied on 60 Vbeta primers (plus 13 Jbeta primers). Sequencing used immunoSEQ multiplex PCR; TCRdb keeps in-frame clones, though not all of them. The repertoire consists of some 160,000 clones, with roughly 80% occurring once and the leading ten covering nearly 8.5%. Sequenced input: PBMCs. These receptors were obtained from a male donor in good health and CMV-seropositive.

CDR3 sequence reads: CASSIDRVPGSPLHF. In DNA form, the CDR3 reads TGTGCCAGCAGTATCGACAGAGTCCCTGGATCACCCCTCCACTTT. V is TRBV2 and J is TRBJ1-6; D perhaps matches TRBD1 (5 bases). The CDR3 contains 15 residues. Trimming cost V 5 bases and J 10 bases, with 18 bases left between them. CDR1 and CDR2 (germline): SNHLY, FYNNEI.

The V gene is TRBV11-3, the J gene TRBJ2-3; 7 nucleotides match TRBD2. Per germline, CDR1 SGHNT and CDR2 YENEEA. The CDR3 extends over 16 amino acids. Trimming removed 5 bases from V and 3 bases from J; junction bases left unmatched: 11. CDR3 coding DNA: TGTGCCAGCAGCCCAAGGGGCGGGAGAGAAACAGATACGCAGTATTTT. Protein: CASSPRGGRETDTQYF.

This chain links TRBV9 with TRBJ1-2; no clear D gene. V shed 0 bases and J shed 5 bases, with 5 bases lying between them. Per the germline V gene, CDR1 is SGDLS and CDR2 is YYNGEE. The CDR3 extends over 12 amino acids. The CDR3 loop is CASSVGGYGYTF. DNA for the CDR3: TGTGCCAGCAGCGTAGGCGGGTATGGCTACACCTTC.

The sample holds a few counts of this clone. The chain has TRBV2 and TRBJ1-2, with a possible D match to TRBD1 (5 bases). Per the germline V gene, CDR1 is SNHLY and CDR2 is FYNNEI. The CDR3 has 13 amino acids. Trimming cost V 2 bases and J 6 bases, with 10 bases left between them. CDR3 nucleotide sequence: TGTGCCAGCAGTGAAAGGGGCAAAGATGGCTACACCTTC. Translation gives CASSERGKDGYTF.

This clone was observed a handful of times. The gene calls are TRBV19 and TRBJ1-5, with a weak D call TRBD1 (5 bases). From germline, CDR1 is LNHDA and CDR2 SQIVND (reference sequence). V was trimmed by 10 bases and J by 13 bases, leaving 26 bases between them. The CDR3 has 14 residues. The CDR3 DNA is TGTGCCACCCGATCCAGGGTCCTCGCCTCATCACAGCATTTT. Its translation: CATRSRVLASSQHF.

This clone was recorded once. This rearrangement joins TRBV2 to TRBJ1-2; 7 bases agree with TRBD1. The V and J ends lost 1 base and 5 bases, in that order; junction bases with no gene match: 4. Germline V gene sequence: CDR1 SNHLY, CDR2 FYNNEI. The CDR3 totals 14 residues. CDR3 sequence (DNA): TGTGCCAGCAGTGAAGAGGGGGCAGGGTATGGCTACACCTTC. This gives the protein CASSEEGAGYGYTF.

This clone was found a few times. The genes are TRBV4-1 and TRBJ1-1; D ambiguous. The CDR3 is made up of 13 amino acids. Per the germline V gene, CDR1 is MGHRA and CDR2 is YSYEKL. With 2 bases removed from V and 7 bases from J, the gap between germline ends came to 11 bases. CDR3 loop: CASSQSSWGEAFF. Here the CDR3 DNA reads TGCGCCAGCAGCCAATCTAGCTGGGGTGAAGCTTTCTTT.

The gene calls are TRBV14 and TRBJ2-1; maybe TRBD2 (5 bases). There are 14 residues in the CDR3. Germline CDR1 reads SGHDN; CDR2 reads FVKESK. V gave up 1 base and J gave up 5 bases, with 9 bases separating them. The CDR3 here is CASSQVQRNNEQFF. The CDR3 DNA sequence: TGTGCCAGCAGCCAAGTTCAGCGGAACAATGAGCAGTTCTTC.

V gene TRBV6-4 combines with J gene TRBJ2-3, with TRBD2 matching over 9 bases. The germline gives CDR1 MRHNA, CDR2 SNTAGT. J lost 4 bases, V lost 3 bases, and 2 bases had no gene match. The length of the CDR3 is 14 residues. In nucleotides, the CDR3 is TGTGCCAGCAGTGATCAGCGGGGGGCAGATACGCAGTATTTT. It yields the protein CASSDQRGADTQYF.

This chain links TRBV10-2 with TRBJ2-3; TRBD2 might be the D (5 bases). Germline CDR1 and CDR2: WSHSY and SAAADI. This CDR3 region has 14 residues. V lost 7 bases and J 4 bases, leaving 15 bases between the germline ends. Here the CDR3 reads CASKLLEGADTQYF. The CDR3 bases are TGCGCCAGCAAACTCCTAGAGGGTGCAGATACGCAGTATTTT.

This chain links TRBV28 with TRBJ2-5; D not resolved. This CDR3 region has 13 residues. Trimming left V 5 bases short and J 0 bases short, with 7 bases between. Germline V gene lookup returns CDR1 MDHEN and CDR2 SYDVKM. CDR3 amino acids: CASSPPNQETQYF. CDR3 nucleotides: TGTGCCAGCAGTCCCCCTAACCAAGAGACCCAGTACTTC.

The gene calls are TRBV30 and TRBJ2-7, with TRBD1 matching over 12 bases. Germline V gene lookup returns CDR1 GTSNPN and CDR2 SVGIG (reference sequence). The CDR3 covers 20 residues. Trimming took 0 bases from V and 0 from J; bases not matched to a gene: 15. This CDR3 reads CAWSVGLGQGATRYSYEQYF. In nucleotides, the CDR3 is TGTGCCTGGAGTGTTGGTCTGGGACAGGGGGCGACTCGATACTCCTACGAGCAGTACTTC.

The V call is TRBV5-4, the J call TRBJ2-1, with a possible D match to TRBD2 (5 bases). The CDR3 covers 12 residues. The V gene's germline CDR1 is SGHNT and CDR2 YYREEE (reference sequence). V was pared by 4 bases and J by 8 bases, with 10 bases between. The CDR3, as DNA: TGTGCCAGCAGCCTAGGACTTGATGAGCAGTTCTTC. It translates to CASSLGLDEQFF.

The J gene is TRBJ1-1, the V gene TRBV7-2; D gene unclear. Germline loops: CDR1 SGHTA, CDR2 FQGNSA. The CDR3 extends over 13 amino acids. The V end lost 6 bases, the J end lost 2 bases, and 10 bases lay between the germline ends. In DNA form, the CDR3 reads TGTGCCAGCAGACCCGGGGTTAACACTGAAGCTTTCTTT. This translates into CASRPGVNTEAFF.

The genes are TRBV9 and TRBJ1-1, with 7 bases matching TRBD1. The length of the CDR3 is 14 residues. With 2 bases clipped from V and 3 bases from J, the junction kept 4 bases outside the gene matches. The germline V gene encodes CDR1 SGDLS and CDR2 YYNGEE. The DNA of the CDR3 is TGTGCCAGCAGCGTTTTCGACAGGGACACTGAAGCTTTCTTT. Protein: CASSVFDRDTEAFF.

With regard to this clone: The germline gene is not matched at one end of the junction; a read error may be the cause. The genes are TRBV5-1 and TRBJ2-6, with D perhaps matching TRBD1 (5 bases). The germline gives CDR1 SGHRS, CDR2 YFSETQ. This CDR3 spans 14 amino acids. The CDR3 DNA follows: TGCGCCAGCAGTACGGTAACTGGGGCCAACGGCCTGACTTTC. Translated, it gives CASSTVTGANGLTF.